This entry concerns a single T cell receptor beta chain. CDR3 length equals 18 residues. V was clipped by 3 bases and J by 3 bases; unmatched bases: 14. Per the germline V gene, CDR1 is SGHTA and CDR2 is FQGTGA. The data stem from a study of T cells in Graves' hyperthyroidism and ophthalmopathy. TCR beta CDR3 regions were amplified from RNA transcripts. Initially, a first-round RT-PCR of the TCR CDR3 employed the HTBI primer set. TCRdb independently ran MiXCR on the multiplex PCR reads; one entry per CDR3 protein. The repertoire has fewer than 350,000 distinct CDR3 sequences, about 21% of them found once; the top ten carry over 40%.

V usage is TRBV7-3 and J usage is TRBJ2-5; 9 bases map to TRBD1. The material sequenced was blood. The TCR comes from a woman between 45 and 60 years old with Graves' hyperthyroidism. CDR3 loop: CASSLYPRNRGREETQYF. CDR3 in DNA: TGTGCCAGCAGCTTGTACCCTCGTAACAGGGGGCGGGAAGAGACCCAGTACTTC.